This T cell receptor (beta chain) was sequenced in a study of read filtering for tumor transcriptome and immune sequencing. Study background: Among patients, 17 to 20 were male and more than 11 female, aged about 45 to 85 (mean around 61). Whole-transcriptome libraries were prepared after DNase treatment. General study findings and limits: Dropping single-read clonotypes raised IR-seq and RNA-seq shared-clonotype correlation.

A note on this clonotype: Its target is unknown.

Molecular barcoded adaptors covering alpha/delta and beta/gamma chains were used on approximately 440 ng RNA. TCRdb re-analysed the reads in MiXCR, keeping a single row per CDR3 protein. The sample yields roughly 67,000 distinct CDR3 sequences, approximately 19% seen once. Material: a population of CD138-negative cells sorted from bone marrow. This receptor was obtained from a donor over 35 with multiple myeloma.

This chain's CDR3 is CATRRQAQETQYF. CDR3 nucleotide sequence: TGTGCCACCCGTCGACAGGCCCAAGAGACCCAGTACTTC. The chain has TRBV28 and TRBJ2-5; the D gene is possibly TRBD1 (6 bases). Deletions cut 10 bases from V and 1 base from J, with 13 bases between. Germline loops: CDR1 MDHEN, CDR2 SYDVKM. The CDR3 length is 13 residues.